These 14 T cell receptor beta chains share one sample of origin, sequenced in a study of blood T cell repertoires in COVID-19. The method was immunoSEQ multiplex PCR; TCRdb's version includes in-frame clones alone and lacks a portion of them. Seen here are 120,000 to 150,000 clones, roughly 90% observed once, and the top ten hold 1.5% to 2%. Sequenced material: peripheral blood. These TCRs come from a human donor in a cohort sampled during active COVID-19.

The V and J genes are TRBV4-1 and TRBJ2-2, with no clear D. Germline loops: CDR1 MGHRA, CDR2 YSYEKL. The CDR3 runs to 14 residues. V lost 2 bases, J lost 4 bases, and 8 bases lay in between. CDR3 nucleotide sequence: TGCGCCAGCAGCCAACTTTATCCCACCGGGGAGCTGTTTTTT. Protein sequence: CASSQLYPTGELFF.

The chain employs TRBV6-5 and TRBJ2-2; D may be TRBD2 (6 bases). The CDR3 is made up of 14 amino acids. Deletions cut 0 bases from V and 4 bases from J, with 6 bases between. The germline CDR1 and CDR2 sequences are MNHEY and SVGAGI. CDR3 protein: CASSYSGGTGELFF. In nucleotides, the CDR3 is TGTGCCAGCAGTTACTCGGGGGGCACCGGGGAGCTGTTTTTT.

This rearrangement joins TRBV3-1 (or the pseudogene TRBV3-2) to TRBJ2-5; D unclear. The germline CDR1 and CDR2 sequences are LGHDT and YNNKEL (reference sequence). The CDR3 has 13 residues. V dropped 1 base and J dropped 4 bases, with 7 bases sitting between them. The CDR3 bases are TGTGCCAGCAGCCAAGGTGCGTCAGAGACCCAGTACTTC. Its protein product is CASSQGASETQYF.

The chain is built from TRBV7-9 and TRBJ1-2, with D possibly TRBD1 on 5 matching bases. This CDR3 is 13 amino acids long. The germline V gene has CDR1 SEHNR and CDR2 FQNEAQ (reference sequence). V was pared by 1 base and J by 7 bases, with 10 bases between. The CDR3 sequence is CASSLGRDRGYTF. The CDR3 nucleotides are TGTGCCAGCAGCTTAGGCAGGGATCGTGGCTACACCTTC.

The chain is built from TRBV19 and TRBJ1-5, with D unclear. Trimming took off 9 bases at V and 0 bases at J, with 15 bases between the two ends. This CDR3 has 15 residues. Germline loops: CDR1 LNHDA, CDR2 SQIVND (reference sequence). CDR3 sequence: CASRTIQTSNQPQHF. The CDR3 coding sequence is TGTGCCAGCCGTACAATACAGACTAGCAATCAGCCCCAGCATTTT.

The rearrangement links TRBV6-5 to TRBJ2-1, with 8 bases fitting TRBD2. The V and J ends lost 6 bases and 12 bases, in that order; junction bases with no gene match: 7. The CDR3 totals 12 residues. Germline loops: CDR1 MNHEY, CDR2 SVGAGI. The CDR3: CASSQAGALQFF. The DNA for the CDR3 is TGTGCCAGCAGCCAAGCGGGGGCCCTGCAGTTCTTC.

CDR3 region: CASSSTGVSNYGYTF. In DNA form, the CDR3 reads TGTGCCAGCAGTTCGACAGGGGTATCTAACTATGGCTACACCTTC. This chain connects TRBV6-5 to TRBJ1-2, with 8 bases lining up with TRBD1. After removal of 4 bases from V and 0 bases from J, the junction contained 4 bases not matched to a gene. This CDR3 contains 15 residues. Germline V gene lookup returns CDR1 MNHEY and CDR2 SVGAGI.

The chain is built from TRBV5-4 and TRBJ2-2; D not resolved. This CDR3 region has 15 residues. Per the germline V gene, CDR1 is SGHNT and CDR2 is YYREEE (reference sequence). Trimming removed 4 bases at V and 1 base at J, with 11 bases between. The CDR3 DNA reads TGTGCCAGCAGCAGATATACAAGGAACACCGGGGAGCTGTTTTTT. Encoded protein: CASSRYTRNTGELFF.

J is TRBJ2-1 and V is TRBV11-2; TRBD2 matches at 8 bases. Germline assignment: CDR1 SGHAT and CDR2 FQNNGV. The CDR3 is made up of 16 amino acids. The J segment lost 6 bases and the V segment lost 5 bases, leaving 12 bases of the junction unmatched. The DNA for the CDR3 is TGTGCCAGCAGCCTAAGTAGCGGGGAATCGGGCAATGAGCAGTTCTTC. This gives the protein CASSLSSGESGNEQFF. Drawing the rest from reference TRBV11-2 and TRBJ2-1, the complete variable domain is EAGVAQSPRYKIIEKRQSVAFWCNPISGHATLYWYQQILGQGPKLLIQFQNNGVVDDSQLPKDRFSAERLKGVDSTLKIQPAKLEDSAVYLCASSLSSGESGNEQFFGPGTRLTVL.

About this clone: The same CDR3 also results from other DNA sequences found in this sample. The chain links TRBV4-2 to TRBJ2-7; 7 bases map to TRBD1. V was pared by 0 bases and J by 0 bases, with 2 bases of the junction left unmatched. The CDR3 totals 15 residues. Per germline, CDR1 LGHNA and CDR2 YNFKEQ. As DNA, the CDR3 is TGTGCCAGCAGCCAAGACAGGGGGAGCTCCTACGAGCAGTACTTC. It translates to CASSQDRGSSYEQYF.

CDR3 sequence reads: CASSLAPSRGSNGYTF. The CDR3 DNA sequence: TGTGCCAGCAGTTTAGCCCCTTCCAGGGGGAGTAACGGCTACACCTTC. The V and J genes are TRBV28 and TRBJ1-2, with TRBD1 matching over 7 bases. Germline loops: CDR1 MDHEN, CDR2 SYDVKM. After removal of 2 bases from V and 8 bases from J, the junction contained 14 bases not matched to a gene. The CDR3 sequence is 16 residues long.

This clone was counted only a few times. The V call is TRBV10-1, the J call TRBJ1-5; D is unclear. The CDR3 totals 16 residues. Germline V gene sequence: CDR1 WNHNN, CDR2 SYGVQD (reference sequence). V lost 4 bases to trimming and J lost 1 base, with 14 bases between them. Written as DNA, the CDR3 is TGCGCCAGCAGTGGGGTACAGAGGGCGAGCAATCAGCCCCAGCATTTT. Amino acid sequence: CASSGVQRASNQPQHF.

The rearrangement uses TRBV14 and TRBJ2-7; no definite D call. The CDR3 contains 13 residues. CDR1 is SGHDN, CDR2 FVKESK, per germline. V was cut by 3 bases and J by 3 bases, with 9 bases left in between. CDR3 region: CASSHLPVYEQYF. Here the CDR3 DNA reads TGTGCCAGCAGCCATCTTCCCGTCTACGAGCAGTACTTC. The full variable domain, completed using reference TRBV14 and TRBJ2-7, is EAGVTQFPSHSVIEKGQTVTLRCDPISGHDNLYWYRRVMGKEIKFLLHFVKESKQDESGMPNNRFLAERTGGTYSTLKVQPAELEDSGVYFCASSHLPVYEQYFGPGTRLTVT.

The chain links TRBV9 to TRBJ1-3, with D perhaps TRBD1 (5 bases). Trimming stripped 3 bases from V and 4 bases from J, with 14 bases between. The CDR3 is made up of 15 amino acids. The germline V gene encodes CDR1 SGDLS and CDR2 YYNGEE. The CDR3 DNA follows: TGTGCCAGCAGCGCCGGGGGAAGTGGAGGAAACACCATATATTTT. It encodes CASSAGGSGGNTIYF. Variable domain in full (rest from reference TRBV9 and TRBJ1-3): DSGVTQTPKHLITATGQRVTLRCSPRSGDLSVYWYQQSLDQGLQFLIQYYNGEERAKGNILERFSAQQFPDLHSELNLSSLELGDSALYFCASSAGGSGGNTIYFGEGSWLTVV.